This T cell receptor beta chain was retrieved from a study of blood T cell repertoires in COVID-19 (TCRdb year 2020). In terms of the full investigation: The collaborator samples originated in the United States, Italy and Spain and spanned the acute and convalescent phases of COVID-19. The material from the prospective study consisted of cDNA or gDNA derived from T cells, B-cell-depleted T cells, or PBMCs. Subjects who had been exposed to COVID-19, were actively infected with it, or had recovered from it provided the deeply sampled blood TCRbeta repertoires that made up the dataset. The repertoires were made available in a free public database intended to serve as a resource for research on the immune response to SARS-CoV-2. Samples were obtained from the ongoing ImmuneRACE study (first 160 participants) and from over 1,000 subjects provided by 6 global collaborators. A de-identified subject ID, COVID-19 status, age in years and sex were almost always included in the sample metadata. Where HLA class I and class II types were available, the types were taken from metadata supplied by the sample provider, not from assay-based typing. What the study reported, not specific to this receptor: The quantity of clinical and demographic metadata differed by source and by participant and was supplied without curation.

Collaborating institutions collected whole blood in K2EDTA tubes following their own protocols. Collaborator samples were shipped for TCRbeta analysis as frozen whole blood, isolated PBMCs, or DNA extracted from either sample type. This clone was detected once. Its antigen target is currently unknown. Per-base qualities were not stored, and no clone one base away is much larger. TCRbeta CDR3 regions were amplified from genomic DNA using the immunoSEQ Assay, a bias-controlled multiplex PCR. The source study handled its data this way. The number of nucleated cells in each sample was estimated by amplification of reference gene primers within the assay. To quantify the absolute abundance of each unique TCRbeta CDR3 rearrangement, sequence reads were collapsed and filtered. For each sample, productive Simpson clonality was calculated as the square root of Simpson's diversity index across productive rearrangements. TCRdb stores this immuneACCESS table with in-frame sequences only. Part of the clones is absent; in the studies checked, under half of the shortfall reflects unresolved V genes, and no reason is known for the rest. V and J calls and clone size are those listed in that table; D and trimming were worked out from the DNA. For this sample the table gives 210,000 or so clones, of which around four fifths were detected only once. In total, the top ten clones hold approximately 18% of the sample.

This clonotype was sampled from an elderly woman with active or convalescent COVID-19. The sequencing input was peripheral blood.

The DNA reads as follows: TGTGCCAGCACCAACCGGGGGGGAGCCGGCACAGATACGCAGTATTTT. Its protein product is CASTNRGGAGTDTQYF. This sequence uses TRBV5-5 and TRBJ2-3; the junction holds 8 bases that match TRBD2. The germline V gene (reference sequence) gives CDR1 as SGHKS and CDR2 as YYEKEE. The CDR3 contains 16 residues, cysteine and phenylalanine counted. Solely the CDR3 DNA is kept, with 48 bases framed from the first base. Ends trimmed: V by 6 bases, J by 1 base; bases unmatched to a gene: 10.